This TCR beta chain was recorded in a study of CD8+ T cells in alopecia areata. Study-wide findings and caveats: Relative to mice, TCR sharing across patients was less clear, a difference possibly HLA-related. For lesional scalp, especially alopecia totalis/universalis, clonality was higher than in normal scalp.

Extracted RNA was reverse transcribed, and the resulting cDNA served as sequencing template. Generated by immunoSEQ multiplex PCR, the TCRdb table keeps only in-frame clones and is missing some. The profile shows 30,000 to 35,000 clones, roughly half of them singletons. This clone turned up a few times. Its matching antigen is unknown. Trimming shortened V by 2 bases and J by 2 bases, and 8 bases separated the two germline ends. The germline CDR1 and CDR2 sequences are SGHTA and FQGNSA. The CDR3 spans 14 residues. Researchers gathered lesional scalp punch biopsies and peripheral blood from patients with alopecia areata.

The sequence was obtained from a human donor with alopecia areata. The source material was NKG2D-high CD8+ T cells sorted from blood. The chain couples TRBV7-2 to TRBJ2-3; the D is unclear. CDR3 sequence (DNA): TGTGCCAGCAGCTTAACGGGCTACACAGATACGCAGTATTTT. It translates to CASSLTGYTDTQYF.